Each of the 14 T cell receptor beta chains below was sequenced from the same sample in a study of CD8 T cells in ankylosing spondylitis. TCRdb reprocessed the 5' RACE reads via MiXCR and lists one record per CDR3 protein. The table lists approximately 220,000 distinct CDR3 sequences, under 30% of them singletons. Sample: blood, either unsorted or a sorted T cell fraction (not recorded which). These receptors were taken from a male donor with ankylosing spondylitis or in good health (not recorded which).

CDR3 residues: CSASLRDSSYSNQPQHF. In DNA form, the CDR3 reads TGCAGTGCTAGTTTGAGGGACAGTTCTTATAGCAATCAGCCCCAGCATTTT. The gene calls are TRBV20-1 and TRBJ1-5, with 7 bases matching TRBD1. After removal of 3 bases from V and 0 bases from J, the junction contained 11 bases not matched to a gene. Germline V gene sequence: CDR1 DFQATT, CDR2 SNEGSKA (reference sequence). The CDR3 has 17 amino acids.

This chain uses TRBV4-3 with TRBJ1-1; D is perhaps TRBD1 (5 bases). The germline CDR1 and CDR2 sequences are LGHNA and YSLEER. With 3 bases removed from V and 4 bases from J, the gap between germline ends came to 18 bases. This CDR3 is built from 16 residues. The DNA for the CDR3 is TGCGCCAGCAGCCAGGTACCCGGGGCCCGGGGCACTGAAGCTTTCTTT. It encodes CASSQVPGARGTEAFF.

The chain couples TRBV29-1 to TRBJ2-3, with D maybe TRBD1 (7 bases). Germline CDR1 and CDR2: SQVTM and ANQGSEA. V was pared by 4 bases and J by 5 bases, with 16 bases between. The CDR3 loop spans 14 amino acids. This CDR3 reads CSVVPRGEIDTQYF. The CDR3 DNA reads TGCAGCGTTGTCCCCAGGGGGGAGATAGATACGCAGTATTTT.

This clonotype was seen more than once but under ten times. This CDR3 is CASSRTGENQPQHF. The CDR3 DNA is TGTGCCAGCAGCCGGACAGGGGAGAATCAGCCCCAGCATTTT. The chain combines TRBV9 with TRBJ1-5; TRBD1 aligns across 9 bases. J lost 4 bases, V lost 4 bases, and 3 bases had no gene match. Germline assignment: CDR1 SGDLS and CDR2 YYNGEE. The CDR3 contains 14 residues.

This chain joins TRBV20-1 and TRBJ2-3; 7 nucleotides match TRBD2. The germline V gene has CDR1 DFQATT and CDR2 SNEGSKA (reference sequence). The CDR3 has 15 residues. V gave up 0 bases and J gave up 4 bases; unmatched junction bases: 7. CDR3 nucleotides: TGCAGTGCTAGAGATCTTGGCGGGAGCGCAGATACGCAGTATTTT. Its protein is CSARDLGGSADTQYF.

The rearrangement links TRBV29-1 to TRBJ1-1, with a tentative D call TRBD1 (5 bases). Germline CDR1 SQVTM, CDR2 ANQGSEA. This CDR3 comprises 11 residues. Trimming took 7 bases from V and 3 from J, leaving 9 bases between them. CDR3 amino acids: CSADRYTEAFF. The CDR3 region has the DNA TGCAGCGCCGACAGATACACTGAAGCTTTCTTT.

The table lists this clonotype with many counts. The rearrangement joins TRBV11-2 to TRBJ2-7; 11 bases are shared with TRBD2. V shed 0 bases and J 2 bases; nucleotides not matched to a gene: 6. This CDR3 contains 17 residues. CDR1 and CDR2 from the germline V gene are SGHAT and FQNNGV. The CDR3 loop is CASSLDPGLAGPYEQYF. Here the CDR3 DNA reads TGTGCCAGCAGCTTAGATCCCGGACTAGCGGGTCCCTACGAGCAGTACTTC.

At least ten counts were recorded for this clonotype. CDR3 DNA: TGTGCCAGCGTTTCGGGGACAGTGAAAGATACGCAGTATTTT. Translated, it gives CASVSGTVKDTQYF. This chain joins TRBV21-1 and TRBJ2-3; the DNA was not compared with TRBD1, the D call given in the table. TRBV21-1 is tagged as a pseudogene. There are 14 residues in the CDR3.

This clonotype was recorded many times. The chain joins TRBV6-1 to TRBJ2-1; TRBD1 aligns across 7 bases. V gave up 8 bases and J gave up 9 bases; unmatched junction bases: 16. The germline CDR1 and CDR2 sequences are MNHNS and SASEGT. The CDR3 loop spans 15 amino acids. The CDR3 region is CASLPNGRGSFEQFF. CDR3 DNA: TGTGCCAGCCTCCCCAACGGCAGGGGGAGTTTTGAGCAGTTCTTC.

Ten or more counts support this clonotype. The J gene is TRBJ2-2, the V gene TRBV12-3 or TRBV12-4; 11 bases align to TRBD2. There are 15 residues in the CDR3. The ends lost 6 bases at V and 4 bases at J; junction bases unmatched: 4. The CDR3: CASSGTSGPTGELFF. The CDR3 bases are TGTGCCAGCAGCGGGACTAGCGGACCCACCGGGGAGCTGTTTTTT.

This chain links TRBV28 with TRBJ2-1, with D perhaps TRBD1 or TRBD2 (5 bases each). This CDR3 is built from 16 residues. The germline V gene has CDR1 MDHEN and CDR2 SYDVKM. V shed 1 base and J shed 2 bases, with 12 bases lying between them. The CDR3 loop is CASSLFGGVTYNEQFF. The CDR3 bases are TGTGCCAGCAGTTTATTTGGGGGTGTGACCTACAATGAGCAGTTCTTC.

The J gene is TRBJ2-1, the V gene TRBV7-2; tentative D call: TRBD2 (6 bases). Germline assignment: CDR1 SGHTA and CDR2 FQGNSA. The CDR3 runs 14 residues. Trimming took off 5 bases at V and 7 bases at J, with 15 bases between the two ends. CDR3 protein: CASSPGLPGNEQFF. CDR3 nucleotides: TGTGCCAGCAGCCCGGGACTCCCGGGGAATGAGCAGTTCTTC.

This clonotype was counted between two and nine times. CDR3 coding DNA: TGCAGTGTGAGCGGCCGGAATGAGCAGTTCTTC. Residues: CSVSGRNEQFF. The V and J genes are TRBV20-1 and TRBJ2-1, with D possibly being TRBD2 (5 bases). Germline-derived CDR1 and CDR2 are DFQATT and SNEGSKA (reference sequence). The CDR3 spans 11 residues. With 7 bases removed from V and 7 bases from J, the gap between germline ends came to 11 bases.

About this clonotype itself: The junction differs from germline at one of its ends, possibly a read error. This sequence joins TRBV29-1 and TRBJ1-5, with a tentative D call TRBD1 (6 bases). CDR1 is SQVTM, CDR2 ANQGSEA, per germline. The CDR3 covers 12 residues. The CDR3 spells CSVAGADQPPHF. The DNA of the CDR3 is TGCAGCGTTGCAGGGGCTGATCAGCCCCCGCATTTT.